A single sample gave rise to the 20 T cell receptor beta chains below, sequenced in a study of blood T cell repertoires in COVID-19 (dated by TCRdb to 2019 to 2021). Receptor amplification or capture employed the immunoSEQ multiplex PCR assay. Entries here come from immuneACCESS through TCRdb and include only in-frame sequences with V and J called. Some clones fail to appear in such tables; in the studies checked, an unresolved V gene covers under half of the shortfall, and the cause of the remainder is unknown. This sample holds about 110,000 clones; roughly 91% were observed only once. The ten largest clones represent approximately 3.4% of the sample. The material sequenced was peripheral blood. The receptor set was obtained from a woman aged 45-59 years with acute or convalescent COVID-19.

The V call is TRBV6-5, the J call TRBJ1-2, with TRBD1 matching over 7 bases. Germline assignment: CDR1 MNHEY and CDR2 SVGAGI. J was trimmed by 5 bases and V by 6 bases; bases with no gene match: 9. The CDR3 totals 14 residues. The CDR3 is CASSSDRVGYGYTF. In DNA form, the CDR3 reads TGTGCCAGCAGCAGCGACAGGGTTGGATATGGCTACACCTTC.

V and J are TRBV19 and TRBJ2-1, with 7 bases lining up with TRBD2. The germline V gene has CDR1 LNHDA and CDR2 SQIVND (reference sequence). This CDR3 region has 15 residues. V shed 5 bases, J shed 6 bases, and the junction held 10 bases outside the gene matches. CDR3 sequence: CASSGGVLATNEQFF. The DNA for the CDR3 is TGTGCCAGTAGTGGGGGGGTCCTAGCGACCAATGAGCAGTTCTTC.

This clone has more than one count but fewer than ten. This sequence joins TRBV23-1 and TRBJ1-1; TRBD1 matches 9 bases. TRBV23-1 is flagged as an ORF with uncertain function. J was trimmed by 1 base and V by 4 bases; bases with no gene match: 7. The CDR3 totals 16 residues. The chain's CDR3 is CASSRTGGSGNTEAFF. The DNA of the CDR3 is TGCGCCAGCAGTCGCACAGGGGGCTCGGGGAACACTGAAGCTTTCTTT.

J is TRBJ2-5 and V is TRBV7-8; 12 nucleotides line up with TRBD2. Germline CDR1 reads SGHVS; CDR2 reads FQNEAQ. The CDR3 consists of 17 residues. V dropped 8 bases and J dropped 4; count of bases not matched to a gene: 14. The CDR3 spells CASGPGTLGLAGETQYF. As DNA, the CDR3 is TGTGCCAGCGGACCCGGGACACTGGGACTAGCGGGAGAGACCCAGTACTTC.

V usage is TRBV19 and J usage is TRBJ2-1, with 10 bases lining up with TRBD2. Losses at the gene ends were 7 bases for V and 6 bases for J; bases not matched to a gene: 9. Germline V gene sequence: CDR1 LNHDA, CDR2 SQIVND (reference sequence). The CDR3 totals 15 residues. CDR3 sequence (DNA): TGTGCCAGTACCCCGTCAGCTAGCGGGAGCAATGAGCAGTTCTTC. As protein: CASTPSASGSNEQFF.

The V and J genes are TRBV7-9 and TRBJ1-1, with TRBD1 as a possible D gene (6 bases). V lost 2 bases and J lost 5, with 12 bases in between. This CDR3 contains 14 residues. From germline, CDR1 is SEHNR and CDR2 FQNEAQ (reference sequence). The CDR3 bases are TGTGCCAGCAGCTTAACACAGGGTGTGACTGAAGCTTTCTTT. Translated: CASSLTQGVTEAFF.

This chain links TRBV2 with TRBJ2-1, with 9 bases that match TRBD1. Trimming took 4 bases from V and 13 from J; bases not matched to a gene: 14. Germline loops: CDR1 SNHLY, CDR2 FYNNEI. The CDR3 runs 15 residues. CDR3 sequence (DNA): TGTGCCAGCAGTGTGACTGGACAGGGGAGTTCGGTTCAGTTCTTC. It specifies CASSVTGQGSSVQFF. Together with reference TRBV2 and TRBJ2-1, the CDR3 gives the full variable domain: EPEVTQTPSHQVTQMGQEVILRCVPISNHLYFYWYRQILGQKVEFLVSFYNNEISEKSEIFDDQFSVERPDGSNFTLKIRSTKLEDSAMYFCASSVTGQGSSVQFFGPGTRLTVL.

This clone was seen only a few times. This chain links TRBV28 with TRBJ1-1, with TRBD1 matching over 7 bases. Losses at the gene ends were 6 bases for V and 1 base for J; bases not matched to a gene: 5. Germline assignment: CDR1 MDHEN and CDR2 SYDVKM. The CDR3 runs to 14 residues. This CDR3 reads CASRLQGWNTEAFF. The CDR3 coding sequence is TGTGCCAGCAGACTACAGGGGTGGAACACTGAAGCTTTCTTT.

The genes are TRBV3-1 (or the pseudogene TRBV3-2) and TRBJ1-2; D perhaps matches TRBD1 (5 bases). V was shortened by 8 bases and J by 2 bases, with 18 bases between the two germline ends. CDR3 length: 15 amino acids. Germline V lookup: CDR1 LGHDT, CDR2 YNNKEL (reference sequence). CDR3 protein: CASGPWGEGNYGYTF. DNA for the CDR3: TGTGCCAGCGGACCTTGGGGGGAGGGAAACTATGGCTACACCTTC.

The chain recombines TRBV18 with TRBJ2-5; TRBD1 might be the D (6 bases). This CDR3 comprises 15 residues. Germline CDR1 and CDR2: KGHSH and LQKENI. The V end lost 3 bases, the J end lost 5 bases, and 16 bases lay between the germline ends. The CDR3 DNA follows: TGTGCCAGCTCACCCGGGCAGGGGCGAACTGAGACCCAGTACTTC. Protein: CASSPGQGRTETQYF.

This chain links TRBV5-4 with TRBJ2-1, with D perhaps matching TRBD2 (6 bases). The CDR3 length is 15 residues. Germline CDR1 SGHNT, CDR2 YYREEE (reference sequence). V was cut by 4 bases and J by 10 bases, with 21 bases left in between. DNA of the CDR3: TGTGCCAGCAGCCCCCCCGGGAGCCCCGATAAAGAGCAGTTCTTC. Translating gives CASSPPGSPDKEQFF.

This rearrangement joins TRBV5-1 to TRBJ2-3; TRBD2 matches 7 bases. Germline CDR1 reads SGHRS; CDR2 reads YFSETQ. Unmatched junction bases numbered 4, after V lost 7 bases and J lost 2 bases. This CDR3 comprises 13 residues. DNA of the CDR3: TGCGCCAGCCGAAGCGGGAACACAGATACGCAGTATTTT. Its translation: CASRSGNTDTQYF.

The chain combines TRBV7-9 with TRBJ2-7; weak D call: TRBD1 (6 bases). V lost 5 bases and J 0 bases, leaving 14 bases between the germline ends. From germline, CDR1 is SEHNR and CDR2 FQNEAQ (reference sequence). The CDR3 is 15 residues long. In DNA form, the CDR3 reads TGTGCCAGCAGCATTACAGGGCCTAGCTCCTACGAGCAGTACTTC. Its protein product is CASSITGPSSYEQYF.

J is TRBJ2-2 and V is TRBV5-1, with TRBD1 matching over 9 bases. V lost 5 bases and J lost 4; bases outside the gene matches: 6. This CDR3 region has 15 residues. Germline loops: CDR1 SGHRS, CDR2 YFSETQ. The CDR3 spells CASSRDRVGTGELFF. The CDR3 nucleotides are TGCGCCAGCAGTAGGGACAGGGTAGGCACCGGGGAGCTGTTTTTT.

This chain uses TRBV3-1 (or the pseudogene TRBV3-2) with TRBJ2-7; 13 bases match TRBD2. The V gene's germline CDR1 is LGHDT and CDR2 YNNKEL (reference sequence). Trimming removed 3 bases from V and 0 bases from J; junction bases left unmatched: 11. This CDR3 region has 19 residues. CDR3 in amino acids: CASSHPPGTSGAGSYEQYF. The CDR3 coding sequence is TGTGCCAGCAGCCACCCGCCCGGGACTAGCGGGGCCGGCTCCTACGAGCAGTACTTC.

This clone is a singleton in its sample. This chain connects TRBV18 to TRBJ2-7; D ambiguous. From germline, CDR1 is KGHSH and CDR2 LQKENI. The CDR3 length is 16 residues. Trimming removed 1 base at V and 0 bases at J, with 13 bases between. The CDR3 region has the DNA TGTGCCAGCTCACCACAATTGCAGGCCTCCTCCTACGAGCAGTACTTC. This codes for CASSPQLQASSYEQYF.

The chain is built from TRBV25-1 and TRBJ2-1; unclear D gene. This CDR3 has 15 residues. Trimming took off 4 bases at V and 1 base at J, with 11 bases between the two ends. Germline values: CDR1 MGHDK, CDR2 SYGVNS. The CDR3 loop is CASSGPVGSYNEQFF. The CDR3 region has the DNA TGTGCCAGCAGTGGGCCAGTTGGTTCCTACAATGAGCAGTTCTTC.

The chain has TRBV4-2 and TRBJ2-3; D is perhaps TRBD1 (7 bases). The ends were cut back, 3 bases at V and 0 bases at J, with 16 bases in the middle. The CDR3 runs to 17 residues. Germline CDR1 LGHNA, CDR2 YNFKEQ. The CDR3 sequence is CASSQTGGGGSTDTQYF. The CDR3 DNA reads TGTGCCAGCAGCCAGACTGGAGGGGGCGGAAGCACAGATACGCAGTATTTT.

The chain has TRBV28 and TRBJ1-4, with D hard to call. V was pared by 7 bases and J by 8 bases, with 20 bases between. Germline V gene data show CDR1 as MDHEN and CDR2 as SYDVKM. CDR3 size: 15 residues. DNA of the CDR3: TGTGCCAGCACCTTCCCTGGACCCGGCGGGGAAAAACTGTTTTTT. Residues: CASTFPGPGGEKLFF.

By sample fraction, this clone is medium-sized. The chain is built from TRBV19 and TRBJ2-1, with 16 bases matching TRBD2. The CDR3 totals 16 residues. The ends lost 5 bases at V and 8 bases at J; junction bases unmatched: 6. CDR1 LNHDA and CDR2 SQIVND come from the germline V gene (reference sequence). CDR3: CASSPGTSGRADEQFF. CDR3 DNA: TGTGCCAGTAGTCCAGGGACTAGCGGGAGGGCCGATGAGCAGTTCTTC.